This T cell receptor beta chain was sequenced during a study of T cell responses to AZD1222 COVID-19 vaccine. Germline lookup yields CDR1 MDHEN and CDR2 SYDVKM. V was pared by 4 bases and J by 2 bases, with 8 bases between. CDR3 length equals 13 residues. The assay was immunoSEQ multiplex PCR, and TCRdb's table has in-frame clones only and misses some. Of some 120,000 clones in the sample, just under 95% were seen once. The TCR sequence derives from an adult in good health. The material was peripheral blood, obtained on day 0 of AZD1222 vaccination. The chain employs TRBV28 and TRBJ1-2; D not certain. Here the CDR3 reads CASSWPRNYGYTF. DNA for the CDR3: TGTGCCAGCAGTTGGCCACGCAACTATGGCTACACCTTC.